The entry that follows covers one TCR beta chain sequence. The target antigen is unknown. Germline CDR1 ENHRY, CDR2 SYGVKD. V was shortened by 10 bases and J by 0 bases, with 19 bases between the two germline ends. The CDR3 is made up of 17 amino acids. This sample was included in a study of regulatory T cells in long-lasting Graves disease. Relying on iRepertoire HTBI primers and Arm-PCR of CDR3 regions, the team built TCR beta libraries. One entry per CDR3 protein, called by TCRdb with MiXCR from the multiplex PCR reads. The table includes 350,000 to 450,000 distinct CDR3 sequences, 16% detected once. Study conclusions and caveats: Owing to a sample size that was small, accuracy may have been reduced.

The time point here: newly diagnosed GD, antithyroid drugs for less than 3 months. The authors made the TCR library using RNA they extracted from PBMCs. The sample also formed part of further work on T cells in Graves' hyperthyroidism and ophthalmopathy. This second study says: Patients showing uncontrolled infection, other autoimmune disease, pregnancy or lactation were ineligible. Diagnoses were established using clinical symptoms, serum thyroxine and TRAb, thyroid ultrasound and orbital computed tomography.

Here the sequenced sample was peripheral blood mononuclear cells (PBMCs), taken at new diagnosis, from a patient treated with antithyroid drugs. The sequence was collected from a man in his forties with Graves disease. The V call is TRBV10-3, the J call TRBJ2-6; a possible D gene is TRBD1 (6 bases). DNA for the CDR3: TGTGCCACGCGAGATGTGACAGGACTCTCTGGGGCCAACGTCCTGACTTTC. Translated: CATRDVTGLSGANVLTF.